This entry lists 17 T cell receptor beta chains sequenced from one sample in a study of tissue T cells after allogeneic stem cell transplantation. Time point in this sample: mouse harvest day 14 after allogeneic transplant. Mouse grafts combined 10^7 T-cell-depleted bone marrow cells with 10^6 splenic CD5+ T cells. The protocol was immunoSEQ multiplex PCR, while the TCRdb copy is restricted to in-frame clones and leaves out a portion. The profile shows thousands of clones, around a third of them singletons. The sequenced sample consisted of skin. These receptors were obtained from a female BALB/c mouse given C57BL/6 T cells with graft-versus-host disease after an allogeneic hematopoietic cell transplant.

This clone is categorized as medium-sized. Each gene name is a mouse one. The read ends 1 residue before the CDR3 terminus; that terminus is restored from the germline J gene. This chain connects TRBV4 to TRBJ2-7, with 11 positions matching TRBD2. Losses at the gene ends were 5 bases for V and 3 bases for J; bases not matched to a gene: 3. Germline lookup yields CDR1 LGHDT and CDR2 YNNKQL (reference sequence). This CDR3 has 14 amino acids. CDR3 DNA (partial): TGTGCCAGCAGCCCCGGGACTGGGGGCTATGAACAGTAC. Protein sequence: CASSPGTGGYEQY. The whole CDR3 protein is CASSPGTGGYEQYF.

About this clone itself: Any gene name here is a mouse gene name. The read stops 1 residue short of the end of the CDR3; the missing end is completed from the germline J gene. V usage is TRBV24 and J usage is TRBJ1-5, with 9 bases identical to TRBD1. The ends lost 4 bases at V and 4 bases at J; junction bases unmatched: 5. The CDR3 is 15 residues long. Germline CDR1 KGHTA, CDR2 FRNEEI. The CDR3 here is CASSPPGTGNQAPLF. CDR3 DNA (partial): TGTGCCAGCAGTCCACCCGGGACAGGGAACCAGGCTCCGCTT.

On this clone: Gene names refer to mouse genes. Read coverage stops 1 residue before the CDR3 terminus; the germline J gene supplies the remainder. This chain connects TRBV5 to TRBJ2-1; TRBD2 matches 8 bases. J gave up 3 bases and V 2 bases, and 6 bases lay outside the gene matches. The germline gives CDR1 LGHNA, CDR2 YNLKQL (reference sequence). This CDR3 comprises 16 residues. Incomplete CDR3 DNA: TGTGCCAGCAGCCAAAGAGAGGGGGGGCGCTATGCTGAGCAGTTC. It encodes CASSQREGGRYAEQF. In full, the CDR3 is CASSQREGGRYAEQFF.

Judged by abundance, this clone is medium-sized. Germline and genes here are mouse. Coverage ceases 1 residue before the CDR3 finishes, and the germline J gene fills in the end. This chain uses TRBV23 with TRBJ2-3; no DNA check was done on the table's D call, TRBD1. The CDR3 length is 14 residues. The germline V gene encodes CDR1 KGHTA and CDR2 FQNQQP. The DNA read from the CDR3 is TGCTCCAGCAGTACGGGACAGGGGGCAGAAACGCTGTAT. Protein: CSSSTGQGAETLY. The full CDR3 protein is CSSSTGQGAETLYF.

This clone was counted a few times. Mouse names are used for the genes. The read gets to within 1 residue of the CDR3 end, and the germline J gene fills in the rest. The chain has TRBV23 and TRBJ2-3; the D call TRBD1 from the table was never checked on the DNA. Germline CDR1 reads KGHTA; CDR2 reads FQNQQP. This CDR3 is built from 13 residues. The CDR3 reads CSSSPSGSETLYF. Partial CDR3 DNA: TGCTCCAGCAGTCCCTCAGGGAGTGAAACGCTGTAT.

For this clone: Gene names are the mouse ones. The read gets to within 1 residue of the CDR3 end, and the germline J gene fills in the rest. V is TRBV14 and J is TRBJ2-4; no clear D. This CDR3 has 12 residues. Germline V gene data show CDR1 as SGHDT and CDR2 as FRDEAV. V lost 1 base and J 4 bases, leaving 4 bases between the germline ends. Partial CDR3 DNA: TGTGCCAGCAGTTTCGCAGAAAACACCTTGTAC. It codes for CASSFAENTLY. The whole CDR3 region reads CASSFAENTLYF.

On this clone: Gene and germline names: mouse. The CDR3 extends 1 residue past the end of the read, so its final part is completed from the germline J gene. The chain recombines TRBV12-1 with TRBJ2-7; 10 nucleotides align to TRBD2. V was pared by 0 bases and J by 0 bases, with 1 base of the junction left unmatched. This CDR3 has 15 amino acids. Germline V lookup: CDR1 SGHSN, CDR2 HYEKVE. CDR3 amino acids: CASSLGTGDSYEQYF. Incomplete CDR3 DNA: TGTGCCAGCTCTCTCGGGACTGGGGACTCCTATGAACAGTAC.

With regard to this clone: Here the gene names and germline are mouse. The read comes to an end 1 residue before the CDR3 does, leaving the germline J gene to fill in the end. The gene calls are TRBV26 and TRBJ1-4, with 8 bases matching TRBD1. The CDR3 is 14 amino acids. J was trimmed by 7 bases and V by 3 bases; bases with no gene match: 4. Germline V lookup: CDR1 KGHPV, CDR2 FQNQEV (reference sequence). CDR3 DNA (partial): TGTGCCAGCAGTCTTGGACAGGGAGGCGAAAGATTATTT. Its protein product is CASSLGQGGERLF. The whole CDR3 reads CASSLGQGGERLFF.

Worth noting for this clone: Mouse gene names apply. The read ends 1 residue shy of where the CDR3 ends; the end is completed using the germline J gene. The V call is TRBV5, the J call TRBJ1-4; no reliable D call. The ends were cut back, 4 bases at V and 0 bases at J, with 3 bases in the middle. CDR3 length: 13 residues. Germline V lookup: CDR1 LGHNA, CDR2 YNLKQL (reference sequence). The part of the CDR3 DNA that was read is TGTGCCAGCAGCCTCATTTCCAACGAAAGATTATTT. Its protein product is CASSLISNERLF. The entire CDR3 protein is CASSLISNERLFF.

Concerning this clone: Any gene name here is a mouse gene name. Read coverage stops 1 residue before the CDR3 terminus; the germline J gene supplies the remainder. The chain couples TRBV15 to TRBJ2-5; D tentatively fits TRBD1 or TRBD2 (5 bases each). Germline lookup yields CDR1 SGHND and CDR2 FRSKSL. Trimming removed 6 bases from V and 0 bases from J, with 10 bases in between. The CDR3 is 14 residues long. This CDR3 is CASSTGANQDTQYF. The covered CDR3 bases are TGTGCCAGCAGCACCGGGGCTAACCAAGACACCCAGTAC.

As to this clone: Mouse germline and gene names are used. With the read ending 1 residue before the CDR3 end, the germline J gene is used to fill in that end. V usage is TRBV26 and J usage is TRBJ1-4; D gene uncertain. Germline CDR1 is KGHPV and CDR2 is FQNQEV (reference sequence). The CDR3 has 13 amino acids. V lost 3 bases and J 0 bases, leaving 2 bases between the germline ends. Here the CDR3 reads CASSLVSNERLFF. CDR3 bases read: TGTGCCAGCAGTCTAGTTTCCAACGAAAGATTATTT.

Worth noting for this clone: Germline and genes: mouse. The read terminates 1 residue before the CDR3 end, so the remaining end is supplied by the germline J gene. V and J are TRBV12-2 and TRBJ2-5, with 11 bases lining up with TRBD2. In germline, CDR1 is SGHLS, CDR2 HYDKME. The trim removed 1 base at V and 3 bases at J, leaving 5 bases unmatched. The CDR3 loop spans 16 amino acids. CDR3: CASSLDWGGIQDTQYF. The covered CDR3 bases are TGTGCCAGCTCTCTTGACTGGGGGGGGATTCAAGACACCCAGTAC. Looking up the rest from reference TRBV12-2 and TRBJ2-5 gives the full variable domain: NSGVVQSPRYIIKGKGERSILKCIPISGHLSVAWYQQTQGQELKFFIQHYDKMERDKGNLPSRFSVQQFDDYHSEMNMSALELEDSAVYFCASSLDWGGIQDTQYFGPGTRLLVL.

Details on this clone: Genes and germline are mouse. With the read ending 1 residue before the CDR3 end, the germline J gene is used to fill in that end. The V gene is TRBV2, the J gene TRBJ2-7; TRBD2 matches at 9 bases. The V gene's germline CDR1 is LGHNA and CDR2 YSYQKL. With V trimmed by 4 bases and J by 8 bases, 6 bases remained unmatched. This CDR3 contains 13 residues. This chain's CDR3 is CASSPPDWGKQYF. CDR3 DNA (partial): TGTGCCAGCAGCCCCCCTGACTGGGGGAAACAGTAC.

The sample holds one count of this clone. Gene labels here are mouse ones. The read is 1 residue too short to cover the CDR3 end, so that end is filled in from the germline J gene. This chain joins TRBV3 and TRBJ2-4, with 10 bases identical to TRBD2. Germline V CDR1 and CDR2: SNHLY, FYNGKV (reference sequence). This CDR3 region has 16 residues. The V segment lost 6 bases and the J segment 0 bases; nucleotides outside the gene matches: 6. The CDR3 bases that were read are TGTGCCAGCAGTTCTACTGGGGGGGTTAGTCAAAACACCTTGTAC. Translation: CASSSTGGVSQNTLY. The whole CDR3 protein reads CASSSTGGVSQNTLYF.

In the case of this clone: The genes and germline here are from mouse. Read sequence stops 1 residue before the CDR3 end, and the germline J gene provides the missing end. The same CDR3 can be traced to other DNA sequences in this sample. The rearrangement joins TRBV23 to TRBJ2-4; the DNA was not compared with TRBD2, the D call given in the table. CDR3 length: 13 residues. Per the germline V gene, CDR1 is KGHTA and CDR2 is FQNQQP. CDR3 DNA (partial): TGCTCCAGCAGTCCTGGTAGTCAAAACACCTTGTAC. It encodes CSSSPGSQNTLY. The entire CDR3 protein is CSSSPGSQNTLYF.

This clone was found a few times. Gene names are mouse gene names. The sequence runs out 1 residue before the end of the CDR3; the remainder is reconstructed from the germline J gene. This chain joins TRBV19 and TRBJ2-2, with TRBD1 identical over 7 bases. V was pared by 4 bases and J by 0 bases, with 3 bases of the junction left unmatched. CDR3 length: 15 residues. Looked up from germline, CDR1 is FNHDT and CDR2 is SITEND (reference sequence). CDR3 sequence reads: CASSPGTANTGQLYF. The CDR3 DNA, read in part, is TGTGCCAGCAGTCCCGGGACAGCAAACACCGGGCAGCTCTAC. Full variable domain (remainder filled in from reference TRBV19 and TRBJ2-2): GGIITQTPKFLIGQEGQKLTLKCQQNFNHDTMYWYRQDSGKGLRLIYYSITENDLQKGDLSEGYDASREKKSSFSLTVTSAQKNEMAVFLCASSPGTANTGQLYFGEGSKLTVL.

The sample holds a few counts of this clone. The listed genes are named as in mouse. The read ends 1 residue before the CDR3 terminus; that terminus is restored from the germline J gene. The gene calls are TRBV26 and TRBJ1-2, with D uncertain. This CDR3 is built from 12 residues. CDR1 and CDR2 from the germline V gene are KGHPV and FQNQEV (reference sequence). V was pared by 4 bases and J by 2 bases, with 5 bases between. CDR3 loop: CASSQGNSDYTF. The covered CDR3 bases are TGTGCCAGCAGTCAGGGCAACTCCGACTACACC.